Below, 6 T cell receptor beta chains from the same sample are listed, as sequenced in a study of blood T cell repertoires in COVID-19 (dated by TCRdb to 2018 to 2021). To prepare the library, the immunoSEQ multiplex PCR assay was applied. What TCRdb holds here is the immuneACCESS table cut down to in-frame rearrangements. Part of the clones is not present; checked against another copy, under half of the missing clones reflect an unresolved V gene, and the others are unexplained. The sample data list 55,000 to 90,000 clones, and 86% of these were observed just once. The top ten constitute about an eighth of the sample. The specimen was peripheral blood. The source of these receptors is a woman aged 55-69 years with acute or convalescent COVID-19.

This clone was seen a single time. CDR3 nucleotides: TGTGCCTGGAGTGGGTCTAGCGGGGGGTTCTCTGGGGCCAACGTCCTGACTTTC. Translating gives CAWSGSSGGFSGANVLTF. V gene TRBV30 combines with J gene TRBJ2-6; TRBD2 matches at 11 bases. In germline, CDR1 is GTSNPN, CDR2 SVGIG (reference sequence). V gave up 1 base and J gave up 0 bases; unmatched junction bases: 5. The CDR3 spans 18 residues.

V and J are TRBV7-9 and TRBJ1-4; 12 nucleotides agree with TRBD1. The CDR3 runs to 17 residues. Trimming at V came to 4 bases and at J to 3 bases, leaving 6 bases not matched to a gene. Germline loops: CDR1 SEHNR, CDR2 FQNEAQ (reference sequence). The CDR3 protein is CASSSGTGGAANEKLFF. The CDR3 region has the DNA TGTGCCAGCAGCTCCGGGACAGGGGGCGCGGCTAATGAAAAACTGTTTTTT.

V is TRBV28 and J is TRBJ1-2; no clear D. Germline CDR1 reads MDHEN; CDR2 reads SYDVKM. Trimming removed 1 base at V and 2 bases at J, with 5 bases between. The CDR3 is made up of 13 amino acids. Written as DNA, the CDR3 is TGTGCCAGCAGTTTATCCAGGAACTATGGCTACACCTTC. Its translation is CASSLSRNYGYTF.

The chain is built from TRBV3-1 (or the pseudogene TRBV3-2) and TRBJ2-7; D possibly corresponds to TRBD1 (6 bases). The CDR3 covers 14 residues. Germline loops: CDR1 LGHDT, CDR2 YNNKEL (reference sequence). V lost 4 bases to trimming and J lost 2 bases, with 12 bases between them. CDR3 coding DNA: TGTGCCAGCAGCCTCGAAGGGGGTCCCTACGAGCAGTACTTC. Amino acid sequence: CASSLEGGPYEQYF.

This CDR3 reads CASSDSRGFQETQYF. CDR3 coding DNA: TGTGCCAGCAGCGACAGCAGGGGATTCCAAGAGACCCAGTACTTC. The rearrangement uses TRBV9 and TRBJ2-5; D might be TRBD1 (6 bases). V was shortened by 3 bases and J by 1 base, with 13 bases between the two germline ends. The CDR3 length is 15 residues. CDR1 and CDR2 (germline): SGDLS, YYNGEE.

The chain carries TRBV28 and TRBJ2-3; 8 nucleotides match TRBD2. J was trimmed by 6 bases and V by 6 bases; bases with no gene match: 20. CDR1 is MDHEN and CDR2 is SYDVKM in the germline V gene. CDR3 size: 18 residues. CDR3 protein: CASSALNLGSGGPDTQYF. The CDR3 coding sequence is TGTGCCAGCAGCGCTCTTAACCTCGGATCGGGGGGGCCGGATACGCAGTATTTT. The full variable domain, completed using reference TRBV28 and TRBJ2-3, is DVKVTQSSRYLVKRTGEKVFLECVQDMDHENMFWYRQDPGLGLRLIYFSYDVKMKEKGDIPEGYSVSREKKERFSLILESASTNQTSMYLCASSALNLGSGGPDTQYFGPGTRLTVL.